Listed below are T cell receptor beta chains from one sample, sequenced in a study of prognosis after radiotherapy for stage I lung cancer. One entry per CDR3 protein results from TCRdb running MiXCR on the multiplex PCR reads. The sample lists some 35,000 distinct CDR3 sequences; approximately 36% were seen once. Sample: PBMCs, taken before or after stereotactic body radiation therapy (not recorded which). The source is a donor aged 50 or older with non-small cell lung cancer. Each CDR3 is given with its conserved first and last residue. The D gene is left open where the match is weak. Where a row states a size, it is once, few, many or the class of an expanded clone; other rows omit it.

TRBJ2-7 few TRBV6-1 NA TGTGCCAGCAGTGAACCTGACAGGAGCTACGAGCAGTACTTC CASSEPDRSYEQYF
TRBJ2-3 many TRBV5-1 NA TGCGCCAGCAGCCTCCGAGGGGGGAGTAGGGCAGATACGCAGTATTTT CASSLRGGSRADTQYF
TRBJ1-2 NA TRBV2 NA TGTGCCAGCTCAAGGGACCTTACAATCTATGGCTACACCTTC CASSRDLTIYGYTF
TRBJ2-7 many TRBV18 TRBD1 TGTGCCAGCGCGCTTCAGGGGTCCGGGACAGGGGGCTCCGAGCAGTACTTC CASALQGSGTGGSEQYF
TRBJ1-1 many TRBV7-9 NA TGTGCCAGCAGCTTCTGGACCCAAAAAACTGAAGCTTTCTTT CASSFWTQKTEAFF
TRBJ2-7 NA TRBV11-3 TRBD2 TGTGCCAGCAGCCGCCGGACTAGCGGGTCGTCCGAGCAGTACTTC CASSRRTSGSSEQYF
TRBJ2-2 NA TRBV7-2 NA TGTGCCAGCATCTTAGTTCGTAACGCCGGGGAGCTGTTTTTT CASILVRNAGELFF
TRBJ2-1 many TRBV19 TRBD1 TGTGCCAGTAGTATGAGGGGACAGGGGGGAAACAATGAGCAGTTCTTC CASSMRGQGGNNEQFF
TRBJ1-2 many TRBV29-1 TRBD1 TGCAGCGTCTCCGAGCCCCGATTCACAGGGGGCGCCCATGGCTACACCTTC CSVSEPRFTGGAHGYTF
TRBJ2-7 NA TRBV19 NA TGTGCCAGTAGTATAAATAGCTACTACGAGCAGTACTTC CASSINSYYEQYF
TRBJ2-7 many TRBV19 NA TGTGCCAGTAGCCCCGCCGGAACAGGAATGTACGAGCAGTACTTC CASSPAGTGMYEQYF
TRBJ2-7 many TRBV6-1 NA TGTGCCAGCAAGACGCCGGGCGGCTCCTACGAGCAGTACTTC CASKTPGGSYEQYF
TRBJ1-3 many TRBV2 NA TGTGCCGGTTCGCGGACCCCCATATATTTT CAGSRTPIYF
TRBJ2-1 many TRBV6-1 NA TGTGCCAGCAGTGAAGGCAGGAGCTCCTACAATGAGCAGTTCTTC CASSEGRSSYNEQFF
TRBJ2-1 many TRBV30 TRBD1 TGTGCCTGGAGTTACCGGGACAGGGTCCGCAATGAGCAGTTCTTC CAWSYRDRVRNEQFF
TRBJ1-1 many TRBV30 TRBD1 TGTGCCTGGAGAACACAGGGGGATACTGAAGCTTTCTTT CAWRTQGDTEAFF
TRBJ2-5 many TRBV11-3 NA TGTGCCAGCAGCTTAGGGGTTGGGAGAGGCGAGACCCAGTACTTC CASSLGVGRGETQYF
TRBJ2-2 many TRBV2 NA TGTGCCAGCAGTGAGCAATACAGGAGCGGGGAGCTGTTTTTT CASSEQYRSGELFF
TRBJ2-7 NA TRBV6-5 TRBD2 TGTGCCAGCAGTTCTCCGGGAGGGGACTACGAGCAGTACTTC CASSSPGGDYEQYF
TRBJ2-3 NA TRBV7-9 NA TGTGCCAGCAGCTTACTTCAACAGGCGCAGTATTTT CASSLLQQAQYF
TRBJ2-3 NA TRBV5-1 TRBD2 TGCGCCAGCAGCACGTACGGCGGGGGGAACACAGATACGCGGTATTTT CASSTYGGGNTDTRYF
TRBJ1-1 once TRBV28 NA TGTGCCAGCAGTTTGCCAGGGCAGAACACTGAAGCTTTCTTT CASSLPGQNTEAFF
TRBJ1-1 NA TRBV4-2 NA TGTGCCAGCAGCCAAGTACTGAGGGGGATCGCTTTCTTT CASSQVLRGIAFF
TRBJ2-3 NA TRBV11-2 NA TGTGCCAGCAGCTTAGTGGGCAGCTTGCCGGATACGCAGTATTTT CASSLVGSLPDTQYF
TRBJ1-5 NA TRBV19 NA TGTGCCAGTAGCGTACAGGGAAGTCGCAATCAGCCCCAGCATTTT CASSVQGSRNQPQHF
TRBJ2-2 large TRBV6-1 NA TGTGCCAGCAGTGACGGGACGGACACCGGGGAGCTGTTTTTT CASSDGTDTGELFF
TRBJ1-6 NA TRBV20-1 NA TGCAGTGCTACCTCCGTGACAGCTAATTCACCCCTCCACTTT CSATSVTANSPLHF
TRBJ2-5 many TRBV12-3/TRBV12-4 TRBD1 TGTGCCAGCAGTTTATCGGCCGGACAGGGGTTTGAGACCCAGTACTTC CASSLSAGQGFETQYF
TRBJ2-3 NA TRBV28 NA TGTGCCAGCAGAGCTCAGGCATATACTCAGTATTTT CASRAQAYTQYF